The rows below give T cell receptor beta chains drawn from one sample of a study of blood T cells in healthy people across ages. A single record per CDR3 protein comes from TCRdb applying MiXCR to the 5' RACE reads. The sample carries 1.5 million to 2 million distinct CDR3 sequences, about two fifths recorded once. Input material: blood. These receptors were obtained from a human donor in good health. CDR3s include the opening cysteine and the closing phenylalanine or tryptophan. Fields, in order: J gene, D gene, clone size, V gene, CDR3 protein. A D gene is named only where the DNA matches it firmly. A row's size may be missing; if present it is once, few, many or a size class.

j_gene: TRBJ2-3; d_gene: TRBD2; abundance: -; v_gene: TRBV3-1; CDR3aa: CASSHAGLAGTDTQYF
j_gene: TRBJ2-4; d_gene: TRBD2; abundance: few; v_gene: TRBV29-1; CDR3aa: CSVDPSGGAGDIQYF
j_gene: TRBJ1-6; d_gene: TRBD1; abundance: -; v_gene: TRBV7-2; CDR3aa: CASSSRQGPYNSPLHF
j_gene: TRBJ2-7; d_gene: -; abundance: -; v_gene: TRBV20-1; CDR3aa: CSASPPFLPGGYEQYF
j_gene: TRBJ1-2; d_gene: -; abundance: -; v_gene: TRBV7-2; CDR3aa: CASSLGAAKVYTF
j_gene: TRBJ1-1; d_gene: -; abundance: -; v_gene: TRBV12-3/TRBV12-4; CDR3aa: CAIGRGPMNTEAFF
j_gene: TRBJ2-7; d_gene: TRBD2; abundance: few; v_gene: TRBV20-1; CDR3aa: CSAASGDYEQYF
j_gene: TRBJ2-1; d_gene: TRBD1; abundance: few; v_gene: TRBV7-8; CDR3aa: CASSLYTGGLNEQFF
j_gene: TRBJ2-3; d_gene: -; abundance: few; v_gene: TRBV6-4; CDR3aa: CASSESEGEGDTQYF
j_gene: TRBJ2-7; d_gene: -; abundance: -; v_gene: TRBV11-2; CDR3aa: CASSLEVASPMRDGYEQYF
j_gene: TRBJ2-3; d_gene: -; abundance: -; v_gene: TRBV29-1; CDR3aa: CSVEVSVRPDTQYF
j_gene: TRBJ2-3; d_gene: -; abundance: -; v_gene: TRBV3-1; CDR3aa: CASSQDTLEADTQYF
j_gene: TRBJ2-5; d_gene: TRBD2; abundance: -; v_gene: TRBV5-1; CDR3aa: CASSSSSGGARETQYF
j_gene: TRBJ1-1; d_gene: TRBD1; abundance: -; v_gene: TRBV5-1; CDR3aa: CASSRWTGGKAEAFF
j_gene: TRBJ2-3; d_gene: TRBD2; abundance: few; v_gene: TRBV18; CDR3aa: CASSPPLASGTYTDTQYF
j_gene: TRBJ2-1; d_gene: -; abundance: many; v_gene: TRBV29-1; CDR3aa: CSTYSAGSYNEQFF
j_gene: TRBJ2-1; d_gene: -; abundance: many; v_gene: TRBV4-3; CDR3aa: CASSHTSRSSNEQFF
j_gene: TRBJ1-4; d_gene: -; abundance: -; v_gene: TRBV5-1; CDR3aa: CASSWTSAGINEKLFF
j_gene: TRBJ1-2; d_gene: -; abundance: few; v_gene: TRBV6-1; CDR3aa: CASRKSRGGQLHYGYTF
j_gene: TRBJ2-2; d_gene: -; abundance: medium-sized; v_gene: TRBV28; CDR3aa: CASSLRGTGELFF
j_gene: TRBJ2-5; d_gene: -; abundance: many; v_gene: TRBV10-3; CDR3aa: CAISESGLQETQYF
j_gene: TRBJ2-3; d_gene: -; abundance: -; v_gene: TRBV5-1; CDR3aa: CASSLTRGTGTDTQYF
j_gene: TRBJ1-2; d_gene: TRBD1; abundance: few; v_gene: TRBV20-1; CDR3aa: CSAALGTASFCGYTF
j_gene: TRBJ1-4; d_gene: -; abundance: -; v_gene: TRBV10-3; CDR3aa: CAIGQGNEKLFF
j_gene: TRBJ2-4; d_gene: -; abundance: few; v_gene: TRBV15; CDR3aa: CATSRDPGKQNIQYF
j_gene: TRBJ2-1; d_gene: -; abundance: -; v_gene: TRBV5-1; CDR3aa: CASSLYGSNNEQFF
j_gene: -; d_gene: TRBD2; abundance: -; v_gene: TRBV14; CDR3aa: CASSQAKRGYEQYF
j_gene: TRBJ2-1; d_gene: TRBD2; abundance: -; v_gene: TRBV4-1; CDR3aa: CASSQVLKRGNSYNEQFF
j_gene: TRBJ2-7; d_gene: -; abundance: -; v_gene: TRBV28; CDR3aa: CASSSPSSRSSYEQYF
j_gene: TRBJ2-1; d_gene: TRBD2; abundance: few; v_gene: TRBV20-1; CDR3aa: CSALRGVDNEQFF
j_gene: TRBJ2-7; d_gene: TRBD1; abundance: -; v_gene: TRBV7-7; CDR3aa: CASSLGQETIYEQYF
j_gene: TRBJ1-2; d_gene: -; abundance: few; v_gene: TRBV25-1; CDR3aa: CASNDYNYGYTF
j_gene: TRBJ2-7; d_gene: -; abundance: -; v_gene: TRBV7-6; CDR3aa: CASSPQGFDSYEQYF
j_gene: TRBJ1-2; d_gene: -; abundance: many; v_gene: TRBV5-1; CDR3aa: CASSLGGSDYGYTF
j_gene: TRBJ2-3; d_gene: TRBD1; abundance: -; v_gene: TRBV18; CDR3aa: CASSPEGTGGRDTQYF
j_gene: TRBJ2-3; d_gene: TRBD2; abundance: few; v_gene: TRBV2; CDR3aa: CASSSRLAGLSTDTQYF
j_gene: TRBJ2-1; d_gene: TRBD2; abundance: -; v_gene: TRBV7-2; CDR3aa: CASSSRRRLAGAYNEQFF
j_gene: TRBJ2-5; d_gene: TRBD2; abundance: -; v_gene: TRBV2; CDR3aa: CASSEGIAGGVYNEQYF
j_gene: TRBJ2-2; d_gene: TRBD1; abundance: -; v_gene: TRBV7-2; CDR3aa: CASSSVTGAGELFF
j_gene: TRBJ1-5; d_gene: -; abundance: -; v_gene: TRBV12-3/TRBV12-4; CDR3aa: CASSLADSQPQHF
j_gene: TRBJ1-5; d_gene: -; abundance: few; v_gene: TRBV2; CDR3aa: CASSRENSNQPQHF
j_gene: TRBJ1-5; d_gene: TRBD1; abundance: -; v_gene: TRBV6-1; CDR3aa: CASSVRHRGTSNQPQHF
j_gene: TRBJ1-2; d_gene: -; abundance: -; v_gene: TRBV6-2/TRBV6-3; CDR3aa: CVSVMDGLYGYTF
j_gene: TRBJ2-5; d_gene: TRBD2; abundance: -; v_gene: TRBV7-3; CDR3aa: CASSFLGGRNQETQYF
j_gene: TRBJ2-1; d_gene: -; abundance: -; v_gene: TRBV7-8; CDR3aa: CASSLLLLGNGQFF
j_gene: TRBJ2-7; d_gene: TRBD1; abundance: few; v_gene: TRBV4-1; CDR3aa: CASSLRYGRGRDRGKTFYEQYF
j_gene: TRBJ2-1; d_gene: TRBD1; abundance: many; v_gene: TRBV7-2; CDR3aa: CASSSRDRGYNEQFF
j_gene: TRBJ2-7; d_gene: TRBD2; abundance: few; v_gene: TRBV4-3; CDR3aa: CASSQGASGGVVVYEQYF
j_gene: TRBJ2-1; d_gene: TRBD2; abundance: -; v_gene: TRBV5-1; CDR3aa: CASSSVRGGYNEQFF
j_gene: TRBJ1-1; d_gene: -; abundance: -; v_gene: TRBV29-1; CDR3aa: CSVEGEEYRARMEAFF
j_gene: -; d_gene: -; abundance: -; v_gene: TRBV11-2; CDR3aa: CASSPAGGRYNEQYF
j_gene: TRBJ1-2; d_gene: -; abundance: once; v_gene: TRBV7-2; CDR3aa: CASSAQGQVSGYTF
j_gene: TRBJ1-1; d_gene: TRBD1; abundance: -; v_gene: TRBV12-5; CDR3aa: CASGLTGVLKATEAFF
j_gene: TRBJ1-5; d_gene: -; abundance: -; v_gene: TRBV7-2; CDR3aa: CASSLWWGQPQHF
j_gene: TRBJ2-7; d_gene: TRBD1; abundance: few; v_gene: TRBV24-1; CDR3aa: CATSDRGGYEQYF
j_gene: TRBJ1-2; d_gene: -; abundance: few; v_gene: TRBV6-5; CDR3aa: CASSYNSGLRISDYGYTF
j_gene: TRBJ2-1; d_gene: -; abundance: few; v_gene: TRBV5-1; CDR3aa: CASYRRAEAQFF